The rows below give T cell receptor beta chains drawn from one sample of a study of cytomegalovirus exposure and HLA in healthy donors. Measured with immunoSEQ multiplex PCR; TCRdb has only the in-frame clones, and not every one. The sample lists about 43,000 clones, roughly 51% occurring once. Sequencing was done on a sample of PBMCs. The receptors come from a man between 60 and 75 years old in good health and CMV-seronegative. The CDR3 runs from the conserved cysteine through the conserved F or W. The D gene is left open where the match is weak. Only some rows state a clone size, as once, few, many or a class for expanded clones.

medium-sized TRBJ2-1 TRBV20-1 NA TGCAGTGCTAGTCCCCTTCGGGAGCAGTTCTTC CSASPLREQFF
NA TRBJ2-7 TRBV2 NA TGTGCCAGCAACGAGCGGGCCTCCTACGAGCAGTACTTC CASNERASYEQYF
NA TRBJ1-4 TRBV5-1 NA TGCGCCAGCAGCCACCAAAATGACAGAAATGAAAAACTGTTTTTT CASSHQNDRNEKLFF
NA TRBJ2-3 TRBV29-1 NA TGCAGCGTCCTCAGGGCAGATACGCAGTATTTT CSVLRADTQYF
once TRBJ1-5 TRBV7-9 NA TGTGCCAGCAGCCTCGGACAGAGCAATCAGCCCCAGCATTTT CASSLGQSNQPQHF
few TRBJ1-2 TRBV7-2 TRBD1 TGTGCCAGCAGCTTTCGGACAGGGAATGGCTACACCTTC CASSFRTGNGYTF
NA TRBJ1-2 TRBV5-1 NA TGCGCCAGCAGCTTGGCCGTTTCCTATGGCTACACCTTC CASSLAVSYGYTF
NA TRBJ1-2 TRBV6-5 NA TGTGCCAGCCGAACGGGGGGGGGCGCCACACCTGGCTACACCTTC CASRTGGGATPGYTF
NA TRBJ1-2 TRBV5-4 TRBD1 TGTGCCAGCAGCTCTTTACTCGCCGGGACAGGCTATGGCTACACCTTC CASSSLLAGTGYGYTF
NA TRBJ2-7 TRBV6-5 NA TGTGCCAGCAGTTACGGGAGAGCAGGCTACGAGCAGTACTTC CASSYGRAGYEQYF
NA TRBJ2-3 TRBV30 NA TGTGCAAAGAGGAGTACCAGCACAGATACGCAGTATTTT CAKRSTSTDTQYF
few TRBJ1-5 TRBV7-8 TRBD1 TGTGCCAGCACCGACCCGGGACAGAGCAATCAGCCCCAGCATTTT CASTDPGQSNQPQHF
NA TRBJ2-7 TRBV28 TRBD1 TGTGCCAGCAGGGGACAGGGATACTACGAGCAGTACTTC CASRGQGYYEQYF
NA TRBJ2-1 TRBV7-2 TRBD2 TGTGCCAGCAGCCCCCGGGCGGGAGTAAGTTACAATGAGCAGTTCTTC CASSPRAGVSYNEQFF
NA TRBJ1-2 TRBV27 NA TGTGCCAGCAGTTCCTATACGACAGGCCACTATGGCTACACCTTC CASSSYTTGHYGYTF
NA TRBJ2-7 TRBV10-1 TRBD1 TGCGCCAGCAGTTCCAGGACAGGTTTAGTCTACGAGCAGTACTTC CASSSRTGLVYEQYF
NA TRBJ1-2 TRBV19 NA TGTGCCAGTAGCCCAGTGGGCCCTTCCCTCTATGGCTACACCTTC CASSPVGPSLYGYTF
NA TRBJ2-1 TRBV7-2 NA TGTGCCAGCAGCTTAGCGCCGCCGGGACTCGGGGCGAGTGAGCAGTTCTTC CASSLAPPGLGASEQFF
NA TRBJ1-1 TRBV6-1 TRBD1 TGTGCCAGCAGATTGGGACAGGGAGAGAACACTGAAGCTTTCTTT CASRLGQGENTEAFF
NA TRBJ2-7 TRBV29-1 TRBD1 TGCAGCGTCAAACAGGGGCCCCCGGGCGAGCAGTACTTC CSVKQGPPGEQYF
NA TRBJ1-2 TRBV29-1 TRBD1 TGCAGCGTGACGACAGGGGAGTATGGCTACACCTTC CSVTTGEYGYTF
few TRBJ1-2 TRBV5-6 NA TGTGCCAGCAGCTTTCTGGGGAGAGCTAACTATGGCTACACCTTC CASSFLGRANYGYTF
few TRBJ1-5 TRBV28 NA TGTGCCAGCAAGGGAAGGGGATATAGCAATCAGCCCCAGCATTTT CASKGRGYSNQPQHF
few TRBJ1-2 TRBV25-1 TRBD1 TGTGCCAGCAGTCAGGGGGCAAGGAATGGCTACACCTTC CASSQGARNGYTF
NA TRBJ1-1 TRBV30 TRBD1 TGTGCCTGGAGTGGGGACAGGGGGGGAACTGAAGCTTTCTTT CAWSGDRGGTEAFF
NA TRBJ2-4 TRBV7-2 TRBD2 TGTGCCAGCAGTATGAGGACTAGCGGAAACATTCAGTACTTC CASSMRTSGNIQYF
few TRBJ2-7 TRBV30 TRBD1 TGTGCCTGGAGGGACCGACAGGGGGGCGAGCAGTACTTC CAWRDRQGGEQYF
few TRBJ2-7 TRBV28 NA TGTGCCAGCAAAGTCCAAAGGGGAAGCTCCTACGAGCAGTACTTC CASKVQRGSSYEQYF
many TRBJ2-1 TRBV5-1 NA TGCGCCAGCAGCTTGGCTCTAGGGGATGAGCAGTTCTTC CASSLALGDEQFF
NA TRBJ2-2 TRBV18 NA TGTGCCAGCTCCAGAGGGGACTCGAACACCGGGGAGCTGTTTTTT CASSRGDSNTGELFF
NA TRBJ1-4 TRBV9 TRBD1 TGTGCCAGCAGCGAGGGACAGGGGGGTGAAAAACTGTTTTTT CASSEGQGGEKLFF
once TRBJ2-1 TRBV7-2 TRBD2 TGTGCCAGCAGCCGGACTAGCGGGAGTGAGAATGAGCAGTTCTTC CASSRTSGSENEQFF
NA TRBJ2-2 TRBV6-1 TRBD1 TGTGCCAGCAGCCAGGACAGGGGTAAGACCGGGGAGCTGTTTTTT CASSQDRGKTGELFF
NA TRBJ2-7 TRBV7-9 NA TGTGCCAGCAGCTTAAGGGAGTCCTACGAGCAGTACTTC CASSLRESYEQYF
NA TRBJ2-5 TRBV5-1 TRBD1 TGCGCCAGCAGCTTGGGACAGGGCGACATTCTGTACTTC CASSLGQGDILYF
NA TRBJ2-1 TRBV30 NA TGTGCCTGGACCCCTTCCTACAATGAGCAGTTCTTC CAWTPSYNEQFF
NA TRBJ2-5 TRBV7-6 TRBD2 TGTGCCAGCAGCTTACTAGCGGGAGGGACAGAGACCCAGTACTTC CASSLLAGGTETQYF
NA TRBJ2-1 TRBV9 NA TGTGCCAGCAGCGGCCAAGCACGACTAGAGGGTGAGCAGTTCTTC CASSGQARLEGEQFF
few TRBJ1-1 TRBV5-1 TRBD1 TGCGCCAGCAGCTTGGGGACAGGGAAAGAAGCTTTCTTT CASSLGTGKEAFF